The 23 T cell receptor beta chains listed next were all sequenced from one sample in a study of cytomegalovirus exposure and HLA in healthy donors. PCR employed 60 Vbeta and 13 Jbeta primers. This table comes from immunoSEQ multiplex PCR, and its TCRdb copy is limited to in-frame clones, with some not included. Across 150,000 to 200,000 clones, the top ten clones capture around 6% of the sample. Sequencing was performed on PBMCs. These receptors came from a man aged 25 to 40 in good health and CMV-seronegative.

The chain links TRBV5-4 to TRBJ2-5; 9 bases map to TRBD2. The germline V gene has CDR1 SGHNT and CDR2 YYREEE (reference sequence). There are 16 residues in the CDR3. The V segment lost 2 bases and the J segment 2 bases; nucleotides outside the gene matches: 7. CDR3 DNA: TGTGCCAGCAGCTTTCCCAGCGGGAGGCTACAAGAGACCCAGTACTTC. This gives the protein CASSFPSGRLQETQYF.

The CDR3 DNA follows: TGTGCCAGCAGCCAACTATACAATGAGCAGTTCTTC. It yields the protein CASSQLYNEQFF. The rearrangement uses TRBV5-4 and TRBJ2-1, with D hard to call. The V and J ends lost 4 bases and 4 bases respectively, with 6 bases between them. The CDR3 length is 12 residues. The germline V gene encodes CDR1 SGHNT and CDR2 YYREEE (reference sequence).

V usage is TRBV7-9 and J usage is TRBJ1-3; D might be TRBD1 (5 bases). CDR3 length equals 15 residues. The germline V gene encodes CDR1 SEHNR and CDR2 FQNEAQ (reference sequence). Trimming took off 3 bases at V and 1 base at J, with 10 bases between the two ends. CDR3 amino acids: CASSLYQGSGNTIYF. DNA for the CDR3: TGTGCCAGCAGCTTGTACCAGGGTTCTGGAAACACCATATATTTT.

This chain links TRBV7-2 with TRBJ1-2; 8 bases match TRBD1. Germline loops: CDR1 SGHTA, CDR2 FQGNSA. The CDR3 has 15 amino acids. After removal of 4 bases from V and 3 bases from J, the junction contained 7 bases not matched to a gene. The DNA of the CDR3 is TGTGCCAGCAGCTACACAGGGGGAGGGGACTATGGCTACACCTTC. Protein product: CASSYTGGGDYGYTF.

The V call is TRBV4-2, the J call TRBJ2-5; 11 nucleotides align to TRBD2. Germline V CDR1 and CDR2: LGHNA, YNFKEQ. The V segment lost 0 bases and the J segment 9 bases; nucleotides outside the gene matches: 15. This CDR3 is built from 18 residues. The chain's CDR3 is CASSQDLGLAAPRGAQYF. As DNA, the CDR3 is TGTGCCAGCAGCCAAGATCTGGGACTAGCGGCCCCCCGGGGGGCCCAGTACTTC.

The genes are TRBV5-5 and TRBJ1-4, with D hard to call. Trimming pared 0 bases from V and 4 bases from J, leaving 13 bases between. Germline assignment: CDR1 SGHKS and CDR2 YYEKEE (reference sequence). The CDR3 is 16 residues long. CDR3 in amino acids: CASSLARAGINEKLFF. The CDR3, as DNA: TGTGCCAGCAGCTTGGCCCGAGCGGGGATTAATGAAAAACTGTTTTTT.

This rearrangement joins TRBV19 to TRBJ2-1; D possibly corresponds to TRBD1 (5 bases). The V and J ends lost 1 base and 4 bases respectively, with 11 bases between them. Germline loops: CDR1 LNHDA, CDR2 SQIVND (reference sequence). The CDR3 totals 15 residues. The CDR3 loop is CASSIGQTDYNEQFF. In DNA form, the CDR3 reads TGTGCCAGTAGTATAGGACAGACAGATTACAATGAGCAGTTCTTC.

The J gene is TRBJ2-7, the V gene TRBV5-4, with D unclear. Germline V gene lookup returns CDR1 SGHNT and CDR2 YYREEE (reference sequence). The CDR3 is made up of 11 amino acids. V was clipped by 3 bases and J by 1 base, with 2 bases between them. In DNA, the CDR3 is TGTGCCAGCAGCTCTTCCTACGAGCAGTACTTC. It is translated as CASSSSYEQYF.

The rearrangement uses TRBV14 and TRBJ2-3; no firm D call. Between the trimmed V and J ends, which lost 4 bases and 8 bases, there was a span of 13 bases. The CDR3 contains 13 residues. From germline, CDR1 is SGHDN and CDR2 FVKESK. For the CDR3, the DNA is TGTGCCAGCAGCCCTCCCGCGGCTGGTACGCAGTATTTT. Its protein is CASSPPAAGTQYF.

The chain couples TRBV5-1 to TRBJ2-2; perhaps TRBD2 as D (5 bases). CDR3 length: 15 amino acids. The V gene lost 0 bases and the J gene lost 2 bases, with 8 bases spanning the gap. CDR1 and CDR2 from the germline V gene are SGHRS and YFSETQ. CDR3 sequence: CASSLGLPNTGELFF. In DNA, the CDR3 is TGCGCCAGCAGCTTGGGACTACCCAACACCGGGGAGCTGTTTTTT. Full variable domain (outside the CDR3, taken from reference TRBV5-1 and TRBJ2-2): KAGVTQTPRYLIKTRGQQVTLSCSPISGHRSVSWYQQTPGQGLQFLFEYFSETQRNKGNFPGRFSGRQFSNSRSEMNVSTLELGDSALYLCASSLGLPNTGELFFGEGSRLTVL.

The chain carries TRBV10-3 and TRBJ1-2; the D gene is possibly TRBD1 (5 bases). Trimming left V 3 bases short and J 4 bases short, with 12 bases between. This CDR3 is 14 amino acids long. Germline CDR1 ENHRY, CDR2 SYGVKD. The CDR3 loop is CAISENGGVYGYTF. The CDR3 DNA is TGTGCCATCAGTGAAAATGGGGGGGTCTATGGCTACACCTTC.

This chain links TRBV7-9 with TRBJ2-3; 8 nucleotides match TRBD1. This CDR3 comprises 13 residues. Looked up from germline, CDR1 is SEHNR and CDR2 is FQNEAQ (reference sequence). Trimming took 8 bases from V and 3 from J; bases not matched to a gene: 4. The CDR3 is CASPDRVTDTQYF. The CDR3 DNA sequence: TGTGCCAGCCCGGACAGGGTGACAGATACGCAGTATTTT.

The V call is TRBV4-1, the J call TRBJ2-7; a possible D gene is TRBD2 (6 bases). CDR1 MGHRA and CDR2 YSYEKL come from the germline V gene. The CDR3 totals 13 residues. V lost 4 bases and J 4 bases, leaving 11 bases between the germline ends. As DNA, the CDR3 is TGCGCCAGCAGCCTCCGCGGGGCTTACGAGCAGTACTTC. Its protein is CASSLRGAYEQYF.

This chain joins TRBV5-1 and TRBJ2-5; D not certain. Germline V gene data show CDR1 as SGHRS and CDR2 as YFSETQ. The CDR3 spans 13 residues. V lost 0 bases to trimming and J lost 4 bases, with 7 bases between them. In DNA, the CDR3 is TGCGCCAGCAGCTTGGTGTCTAGAGAGACCCAGTACTTC. Its translation: CASSLVSRETQYF.

V is TRBV7-2 and J is TRBJ2-7; D uncertain. V dropped 6 bases and J dropped 2 bases, with 14 bases sitting between them. Germline loops: CDR1 SGHTA, CDR2 FQGNSA. The CDR3 runs 14 residues. CDR3 nucleotides: TGTGCCAGCAGGATGACGGGTTCCACCTACGAGCAGTACTTC. It is translated as CASRMTGSTYEQYF.

The chain recombines TRBV7-9 with TRBJ2-1; 8 positions agree with TRBD2. With 1 base clipped from V and 6 bases from J, the junction kept 5 bases outside the gene matches. This CDR3 has 15 amino acids. Germline CDR1 and CDR2: SEHNR and FQNEAQ (reference sequence). The CDR3 DNA reads as TGTGCCAGCAGCTTAGAAACTAGCGGAGGCAATGAGCAGTTCTTC. This translates into CASSLETSGGNEQFF.

The chain couples TRBV9 to TRBJ1-2; 8 bases fit TRBD1. Germline loops: CDR1 SGDLS, CDR2 YYNGEE. V was clipped by 7 bases and J by 8 bases; unmatched bases: 7. This CDR3 is built from 12 residues. This CDR3 reads CASWRQGAGYTF. DNA for the CDR3: TGTGCCAGCTGGCGGCAGGGGGCAGGCTACACCTTC.

This sequence joins TRBV27 and TRBJ2-5; 7 bases align to TRBD1. The DNA end is more similar to TRBJ2-7, so the J call may be wrong. The CDR3 runs to 16 residues. The germline V gene has CDR1 MNHEY and CDR2 SMNVEV (reference sequence). Here the CDR3 reads CASADTVTGSSYEQYF. DNA of the CDR3: TGTGCCAGCGCAGACACTGTGACAGGGAGCTCCTACGAGCAGTACTTC.

The chain recombines TRBV15 with TRBJ2-7; a weak D match, TRBD1 (6 bases). CDR1 and CDR2 (germline): LNHNV, YYDKDF (reference sequence). The CDR3 loop spans 18 amino acids. V lost 3 bases, J lost 3 bases, and 24 bases lay in between. This CDR3 reads CATSREFWQGKGDYEQYF. For the CDR3, the DNA is TGTGCCACCAGCAGGGAGTTTTGGCAGGGGAAAGGGGACTACGAGCAGTACTTC. Combining the CDR3 with reference TRBV15 and TRBJ2-7 gives the whole variable domain DAMVIQNPRYQVTQFGKPVTLSCSQTLNHNVMYWYQQKSSQAPKLLFHYYDKDFNNEADTPDNFQSRRPNTSFCFLDIRSPGLGDTAMYLCATSREFWQGKGDYEQYFGPGTRLTVT.

This chain connects TRBV5-6 to TRBJ2-7; 7 bases match TRBD1. With 0 bases clipped from V and 7 bases from J, the junction kept 4 bases outside the gene matches. CDR3 size: 13 residues. The germline V gene encodes CDR1 SGHDT and CDR2 YYEEEE. The CDR3 bases are TGTGCCAGCAGCTTGGGACAGGGAGATGAGCAGTACTTC. Its protein is CASSLGQGDEQYF.

The J gene is TRBJ1-1, the V gene TRBV9; TRBD1 agrees at 8 bases. V was pared by 3 bases and J by 5 bases, with 9 bases of the junction left unmatched. The CDR3 totals 15 residues. Germline loops: CDR1 SGDLS, CDR2 YYNGEE. CDR3 sequence reads: CASSALKQGGTEAFF. DNA of the CDR3: TGTGCCAGCAGCGCCTTGAAACAGGGGGGAACTGAAGCTTTCTTT. Full variable domain (remainder filled in from reference TRBV9 and TRBJ1-1): DSGVTQTPKHLITATGQRVTLRCSPRSGDLSVYWYQQSLDQGLQFLIQYYNGEERAKGNILERFSAQQFPDLHSELNLSSLELGDSALYFCASSALKQGGTEAFFGQGTRLTVV.

The chain is built from TRBV2 and TRBJ2-5; a weak D match, TRBD2 (6 bases). Germline CDR1 and CDR2: SNHLY and FYNNEI. This CDR3 comprises 13 residues. V was pared by 4 bases and J by 5 bases, with 11 bases between. CDR3 nucleotide sequence: TGTGCCAGCAGTGGGGGGGACTCTGAGACCCAGTACTTC. Encoded protein: CASSGGDSETQYF.

The genes are TRBV6-5 and TRBJ2-5; 8 bases fit TRBD2. CDR1 and CDR2 (germline): MNHEY, SVGAGI. The CDR3 has 15 residues. J gave up 2 bases and V 1 base, and 3 bases lay outside the gene matches. The CDR3 protein is CASSYFTSGQETQYF. CDR3 in DNA: TGTGCCAGCAGTTACTTTACTAGCGGACAAGAGACCCAGTACTTC.